Listed below are T cell receptor beta chains from one sample, sequenced in a study of cytomegalovirus exposure and HLA in healthy donors. TCRdb's copy holds only in-frame clones and misses some; the assay was immunoSEQ multiplex PCR. The top ten clones hold roughly 0.097% of a sample with nearly 200,000 clones, roughly four fifths of them seen once. Material for sequencing was PBMCs. These receptors all stem from a boy between 2 and 10 years old in good health and CMV-seronegative. CDR3s include the opening cysteine and the closing phenylalanine or tryptophan. D genes are given only for firm matches. Only some rows state a clone size, as once, few, many or a class for expanded clones.

J	size	V	D	DNA	CDR3
TRBJ2-5	NA	TRBV7-6	TRBD2	TGTGCCAGCAGCTTATCGCTAGCGGGGCAGAGGTTGAAGACCCAGTACTTC	CASSLSLAGQRLKTQYF
TRBJ2-1	NA	TRBV19	NA	TGTGCCAGTAGTCCTCCTCCTAGAGGCAATGAGCAGTTCTTC	CASSPPPRGNEQFF
TRBJ1-4	NA	TRBV5-6	TRBD1	TGTGCCAGCAGCTTGATGGGACAGGGAAAAGCAACTAATGAAAAACTGTTTTTT	CASSLMGQGKATNEKLFF
TRBJ1-1	few	TRBV2	NA	TGTGCCAGCATTTTACAGTTGAACACTGAAGCTTTCTTT	CASILQLNTEAFF
TRBJ2-1	NA	TRBV5-1	NA	TGCGCCAGCAGCTTGTTCGAGACTTCCTACAATGAGCAGTTCTTC	CASSLFETSYNEQFF
TRBJ1-6	NA	TRBV4-2	NA	TGTGCCAGCAGCCAAGATGTAGGGGTCTCGGAGTCACCCCTCCACTTT	CASSQDVGVSESPLHF
TRBJ2-6	NA	TRBV5-1	TRBD2	TGCGCCAGCAGCCCGGGACTAGCGACTGGGGCCAACGTCCTGACTTTC	CASSPGLATGANVLTF
TRBJ1-6	few	TRBV5-6	TRBD1	TGTGCCAGCAGCTTTTCGAGGGGGCAAGTACATTCACCCCTCCACTTT	CASSFSRGQVHSPLHF
TRBJ2-1	NA	TRBV6-1	NA	TGTGCCAGCCGGGGCGCGGGGGCGATATTCAATGAGCAGTTCTTC	CASRGAGAIFNEQFF
TRBJ1-6	few	TRBV13	TRBD1	TGTGCCAGCAGCTTAGACAGGGGGCGCGATAATTCACCCCTCCACTTT	CASSLDRGRDNSPLHF
TRBJ1-1	NA	TRBV7-2	NA	TGTGCCAGCAGCAAATTTCAGGGTATGGACACTGAAGCTTTCTTT	CASSKFQGMDTEAFF
TRBJ2-2	NA	TRBV11-2	TRBD1	TGTGCCAGCAGCTTAGATTATCCAGGGGGCGCCCCGAACACCGGGGAGCTGTTTTTT	CASSLDYPGGAPNTGELFF
TRBJ2-3	NA	TRBV7-2	NA	TGTGCCAGCAGCGCGCCGGGAGTCTCGAGGACAGATACGCAGTATTTT	CASSAPGVSRTDTQYF
TRBJ1-4	NA	TRBV7-9	NA	TGTGCCAGCAGCTTGGAAACCGGGGGAAAACTGTTTTTT	CASSLETGGKLFF
TRBJ2-5	NA	TRBV5-4	TRBD2	TGTGCCAGCAGCCCCAGCGGGGGGGCCGGGGAGACCCAGTACTTC	CASSPSGGAGETQYF
TRBJ1-2	NA	TRBV12-5	NA	TGTGCTAGTGGTTTGGTATGGGGACATAGCTATGGCTACACCTTC	CASGLVWGHSYGYTF
TRBJ2-1	NA	TRBV7-8	NA	TGTGCCAGCAGCCAACAGGGTAGATTGTTCAATGAGCAGTTCTTC	CASSQQGRLFNEQFF
TRBJ2-4	NA	TRBV4-3	TRBD2	TGCGCCAGCAGCCAAGAACCCCTAGCGGGGGGGCCCAAAAACATTCAGTACTTC	CASSQEPLAGGPKNIQYF
TRBJ1-4	NA	TRBV2	NA	TGTGCCAGCAGTGAAGGGGCAGGTGGTAATGAAAAACTGTTTTTT	CASSEGAGGNEKLFF
TRBJ2-6	NA	TRBV7-6	TRBD1	TGTGCCAGCAGCTTAGCGACAGGGGCTGGGGCCAACGTCCTGACTTTC	CASSLATGAGANVLTF
TRBJ2-3	NA	TRBV15	NA	TGTGCCACCAGATCGCGGGGGCCGATCACAGATACGCAGTATTTT	CATRSRGPITDTQYF
TRBJ1-1	NA	TRBV5-5	NA	TGTGCCAGCAGTTCCCGAAGCCTGAACACTGAAGCTTTCTTT	CASSSRSLNTEAFF
TRBJ1-5	NA	TRBV6-1	NA	TGTGCCAGCAGCCCCCCCACAGGGAATCAGCCCCAGCATTTT	CASSPPTGNQPQHF
TRBJ1-2	NA	TRBV2	NA	TGTGCCAGCAGTACAGGGATTTATGGCTACACCTTC	CASSTGIYGYTF
TRBJ1-1	few	TRBV5-1	TRBD1	TGCGCCAGCATTCCAGGGGGCCAGATGAACACTGAAGCTTTCTTT	CASIPGGQMNTEAFF
TRBJ2-7	NA	TRBV9	TRBD1	TGTGCCATAGGCACATCCCAGGGGGCGGTCGACGAGCAGTACTTC	CAIGTSQGAVDEQYF
TRBJ1-1	NA	TRBV19	NA	TGTGCCAGTAGAGGGAGGGGGAGGACTGAAGCTTTCTTT	CASRGRGRTEAFF
TRBJ2-1	NA	TRBV5-4	NA	TGTGCCAGCAGCTTAATCGGGGGTAATGAGCAGTTCTTC	CASSLIGGNEQFF
TRBJ1-1	NA	TRBV7-3	NA	TGTGCCAGCAGCTTAACCGCGACACCGAACACTGAAGCTTTCTTT	CASSLTATPNTEAFF
TRBJ2-7	NA	TRBV5-1	NA	TGCGCCAGCAGCAGGACAGATGTTTATGAGCAGTACTTC	CASSRTDVYEQYF
TRBJ1-2	few	TRBV7-9	TRBD1	TGTGCCAGCACCTCCCGACAGGGGATCTATGGCTACACCTTC	CASTSRQGIYGYTF
TRBJ1-5	few	TRBV7-2	TRBD1	TGTGCCAGCAGCTTATGGACAGGGCATCAGCCCCAGCATTTT	CASSLWTGHQPQHF
TRBJ2-5	NA	TRBV7-9	TRBD2	TGTGCCAGCAGCGGGACTAGCGGTCAAGAGACCCAGTACTTC	CASSGTSGQETQYF
TRBJ1-2	NA	TRBV30	NA	TGTGCCTGGAGTGTAAGGAGGCTCACCTTC	CAWSVRRLTF
TRBJ1-6	NA	TRBV9	TRBD1	TGTGCCAGCAGCCAAACAGGGGACATTAATTCACCCCTCCACTTT	CASSQTGDINSPLHF
TRBJ1-6	NA	TRBV5-6	TRBD1	TGTGCCAGCAGCACACTGGGACAGCCTGTTCCACCCCTCCACTTT	CASSTLGQPVPPLHF
TRBJ1-1	NA	TRBV25-1	NA	TGTGCCAGCAGTGGGTGGTCAGGCTCCAACACTGAAGCTTTCTTT	CASSGWSGSNTEAFF
TRBJ1-1	once	TRBV19	NA	TGTGCCAGTAATGTGCAGGGGATCACTGAAGCTTTCTTT	CASNVQGITEAFF
TRBJ1-1	NA	TRBV18	TRBD1	TGTGCCAGCTCCCGGGACAGGGACACTGAAGCTTTCTTT	CASSRDRDTEAFF
TRBJ2-3	NA	TRBV15	TRBD2	TGTGCCACCAGCAGAGATATCGGACTAGCGGGGGTCACAGATACGCAGTATTTT	CATSRDIGLAGVTDTQYF
TRBJ2-7	NA	TRBV5-4	TRBD2	TGTGCCAGCAGCTTGGCTAGCGGGGGGGCCCAACACGAGCAGTACTTC	CASSLASGGAQHEQYF
TRBJ1-5	NA	TRBV5-1	TRBD1	TGCGCCAGCAGCCTGCGGACAGGGGAAGAACCTATGCCCAATCAGCCCCAGCATTTT	CASSLRTGEEPMPNQPQHF
TRBJ1-3	NA	TRBV4-2	NA	TGTGCCAGCAGCCAAGCCACGGGCTCTGGAAACACCATATATTTT	CASSQATGSGNTIYF
TRBJ2-7	once	TRBV7-3	TRBD1	TGTGCCAGCAGCTTAACGGGCACAGGGGACTACGAGCAGTACTTC	CASSLTGTGDYEQYF
TRBJ2-1	NA	TRBV6-5	TRBD1	TGTGCCAGCAGCTACGGACAGGAGGCCGATGAGCAGTTCTTC	CASSYGQEADEQFF
TRBJ1-1	NA	TRBV9	NA	TGTGCCAGCAGCGTAGGGCGGTACAACACTGAAGCTTTCTTT	CASSVGRYNTEAFF
TRBJ2-1	few	TRBV27	NA	TGTGCCAGCAGTTTGACATTTGAGCAGTTCTTC	CASSLTFEQFF
TRBJ2-2	NA	TRBV13	NA	TGTGCCAGCAGCTTAGGCCTCAACACCGGGGAGCTGTTTTTT	CASSLGLNTGELFF
TRBJ1-1	once	TRBV7-2	NA	TGTGCCAGCAGTCATATGGGCGAATCCACTGAAGCTTTCTTT	CASSHMGESTEAFF
TRBJ1-2	once	TRBV18	NA	TGTGCCAGCTCACCACTCGCGGGGCAAAACTATGGCTACACCTTC	CASSPLAGQNYGYTF
TRBJ2-1	once	TRBV7-9	TRBD1	TGTGCCAGCAGCTTAGCGCGGACAGGGCCATACAATGAGCAGTTCTTC	CASSLARTGPYNEQFF
TRBJ2-1	NA	TRBV25-1	NA	TGTGCCAGCAGTGACCTTAGGGGGGGGACCTACAATGAGCAGTTCTTC	CASSDLRGGTYNEQFF
TRBJ2-3	NA	TRBV20-1	NA	TGCAGTGCTAGTCGGGGGGATACGCAGTATTTT	CSASRGDTQYF
TRBJ1-1	NA	TRBV5-1	TRBD1	TGCGCCAGCAGCCCGACAGGGCAAGGGAACACTGAAGCTTTCTTT	CASSPTGQGNTEAFF
TRBJ2-7	few	TRBV30	TRBD1	TGTGCCTGGAGCTACGGGACAGGGGTGGCCTACGAGCAGTACTTC	CAWSYGTGVAYEQYF
TRBJ1-4	NA	TRBV7-9	TRBD1	TGTGCCAGCAGCGACCCCTTGGGACAGGACAATGAAAAACTGTTTTTT	CASSDPLGQDNEKLFF
TRBJ2-3	NA	TRBV21-1	NA	TGTGCCACCCAGTGCTCTGACATCGCTAGCACAGATACGCAGTATTTT	CATQCSDIASTDTQYF